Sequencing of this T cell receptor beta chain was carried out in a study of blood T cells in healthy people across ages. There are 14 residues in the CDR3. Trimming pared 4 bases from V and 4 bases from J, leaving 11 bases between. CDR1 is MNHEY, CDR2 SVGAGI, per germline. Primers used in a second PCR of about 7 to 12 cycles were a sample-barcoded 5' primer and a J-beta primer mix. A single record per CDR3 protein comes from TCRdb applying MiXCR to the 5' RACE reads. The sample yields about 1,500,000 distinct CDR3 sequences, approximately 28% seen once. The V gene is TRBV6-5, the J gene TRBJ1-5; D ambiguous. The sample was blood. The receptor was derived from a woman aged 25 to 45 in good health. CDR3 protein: CASSSVMGNQPQHF. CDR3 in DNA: TGTGCCAGCAGTTCTGTAATGGGAAATCAGCCCCAGCATTTT.